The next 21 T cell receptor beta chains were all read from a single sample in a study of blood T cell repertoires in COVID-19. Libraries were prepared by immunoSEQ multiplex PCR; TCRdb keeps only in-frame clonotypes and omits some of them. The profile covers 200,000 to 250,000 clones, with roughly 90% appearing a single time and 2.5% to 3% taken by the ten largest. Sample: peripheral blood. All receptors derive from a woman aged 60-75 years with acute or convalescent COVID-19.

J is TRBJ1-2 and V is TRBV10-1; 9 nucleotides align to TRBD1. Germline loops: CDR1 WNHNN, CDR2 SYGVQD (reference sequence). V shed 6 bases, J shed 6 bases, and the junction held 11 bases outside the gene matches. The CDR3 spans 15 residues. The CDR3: CASRAGTGIVDGYTF. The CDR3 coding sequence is TGCGCCAGCAGAGCCGGGACAGGGATCGTAGATGGCTACACCTTC.

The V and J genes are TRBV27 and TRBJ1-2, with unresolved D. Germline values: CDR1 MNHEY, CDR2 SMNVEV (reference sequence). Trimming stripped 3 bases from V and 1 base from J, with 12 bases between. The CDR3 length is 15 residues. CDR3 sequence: CASSLTRMNNYGYTF. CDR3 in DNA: TGTGCCAGCAGTTTGACGCGGATGAATAACTATGGCTACACCTTC.

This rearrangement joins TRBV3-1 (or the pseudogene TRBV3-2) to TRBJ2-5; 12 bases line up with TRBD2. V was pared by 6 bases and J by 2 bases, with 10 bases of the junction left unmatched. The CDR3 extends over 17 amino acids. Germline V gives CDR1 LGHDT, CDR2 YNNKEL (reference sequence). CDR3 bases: TGTGCCAGCAGTCCACTAGCGGGAGGCGGGGCTCAAGAGACCCAGTACTTC. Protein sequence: CASSPLAGGGAQETQYF.

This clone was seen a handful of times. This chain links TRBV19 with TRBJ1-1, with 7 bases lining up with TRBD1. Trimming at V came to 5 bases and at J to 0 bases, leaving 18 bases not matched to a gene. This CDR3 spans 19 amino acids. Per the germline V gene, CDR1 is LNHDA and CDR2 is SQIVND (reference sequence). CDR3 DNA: TGTGCCAGTAGTCAAAATCTCCCGGGACAGAACTTCATGAACACTGAAGCTTTCTTT. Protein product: CASSQNLPGQNFMNTEAFF. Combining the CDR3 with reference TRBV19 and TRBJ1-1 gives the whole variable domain DGGITQSPKYLFRKEGQNVTLSCEQNLNHDAMYWYRQDPGQGLRLIYYSQIVNDFQKGDIAEGYSVSREKKESFPLTVTSAQKNPTAFYLCASSQNLPGQNFMNTEAFFGQGTRLTVV.

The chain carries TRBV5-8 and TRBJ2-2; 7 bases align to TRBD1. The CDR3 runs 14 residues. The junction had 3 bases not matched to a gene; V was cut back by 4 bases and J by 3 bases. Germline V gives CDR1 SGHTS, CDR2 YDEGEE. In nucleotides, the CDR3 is TGTGCCAGCAGCCCACAGGGGTACACCGGGGAGCTGTTTTTT. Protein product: CASSPQGYTGELFF.

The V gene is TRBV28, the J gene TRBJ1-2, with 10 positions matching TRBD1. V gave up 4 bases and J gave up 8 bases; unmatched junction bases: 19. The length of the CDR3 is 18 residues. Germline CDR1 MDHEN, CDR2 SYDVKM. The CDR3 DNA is TGTGCCAGCAGTTCCGTCGATCCGGGACAGGGGCCCCCTCGGGGCTACACCTTC. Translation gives CASSSVDPGQGPPRGYTF.

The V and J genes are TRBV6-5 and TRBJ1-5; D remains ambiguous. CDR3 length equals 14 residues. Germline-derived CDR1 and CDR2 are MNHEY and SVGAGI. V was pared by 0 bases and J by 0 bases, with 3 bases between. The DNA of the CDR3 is TGTGCCAGCAGTTACTCGAGTAGCAATCAGCCCCAGCATTTT. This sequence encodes CASSYSSSNQPQHF.

The CDR3 DNA reads as TGTGCCAGCAGCATAGGGTGGGGACAGGGGAGGAGAGGCACTGAAGCTTTCTTT. It is translated as CASSIGWGQGRRGTEAFF. V and J are TRBV11-2 and TRBJ1-1; TRBD1 matches 10 bases. This CDR3 is built from 18 residues. The V and J ends lost 5 bases and 4 bases, in that order; junction bases with no gene match: 16. Germline assignment: CDR1 SGHAT and CDR2 FQNNGV.

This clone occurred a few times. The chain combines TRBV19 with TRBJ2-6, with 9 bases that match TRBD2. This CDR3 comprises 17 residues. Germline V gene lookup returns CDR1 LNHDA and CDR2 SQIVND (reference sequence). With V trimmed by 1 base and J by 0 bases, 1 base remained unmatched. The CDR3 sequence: CASSIGLADSGANVLTF. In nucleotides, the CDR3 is TGTGCCAGTAGTATAGGACTAGCGGACTCTGGGGCCAACGTCCTGACTTTC.

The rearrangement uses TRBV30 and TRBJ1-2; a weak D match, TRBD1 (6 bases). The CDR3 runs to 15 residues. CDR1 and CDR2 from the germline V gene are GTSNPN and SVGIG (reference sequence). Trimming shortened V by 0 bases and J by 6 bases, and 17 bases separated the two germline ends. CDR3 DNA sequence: TGTGCCTGGAGTGTGTCGGGGGGCCCGGCGGATGGCTACACCTTC. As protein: CAWSVSGGPADGYTF.

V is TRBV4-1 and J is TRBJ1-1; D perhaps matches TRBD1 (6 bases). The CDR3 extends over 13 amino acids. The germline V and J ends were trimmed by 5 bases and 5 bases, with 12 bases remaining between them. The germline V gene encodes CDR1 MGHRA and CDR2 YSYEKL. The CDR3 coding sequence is TGCGCCAGCAGCAAACAGGGTGTAACTGAAGCTTTCTTT. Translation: CASSKQGVTEAFF.

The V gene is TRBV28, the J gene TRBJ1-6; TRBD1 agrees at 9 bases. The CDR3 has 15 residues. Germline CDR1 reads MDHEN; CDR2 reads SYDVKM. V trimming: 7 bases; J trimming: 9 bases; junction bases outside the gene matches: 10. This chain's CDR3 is CASIPPGTGSSPLHF. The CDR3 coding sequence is TGTGCCAGCATCCCCCCCGGGACAGGGTCTTCACCCCTCCACTTT.

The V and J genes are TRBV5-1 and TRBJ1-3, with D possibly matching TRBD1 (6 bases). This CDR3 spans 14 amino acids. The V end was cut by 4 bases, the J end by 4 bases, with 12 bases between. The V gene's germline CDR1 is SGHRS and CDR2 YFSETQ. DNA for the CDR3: TGCGCCAGCAGCGAGACAGGTGCAGGAAACACCATATATTTT. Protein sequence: CASSETGAGNTIYF.

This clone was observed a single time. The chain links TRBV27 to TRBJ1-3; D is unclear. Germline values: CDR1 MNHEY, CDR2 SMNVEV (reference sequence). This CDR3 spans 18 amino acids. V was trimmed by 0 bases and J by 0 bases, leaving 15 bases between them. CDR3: CASSLSPPRPFSGNTIYF. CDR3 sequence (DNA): TGTGCCAGCAGTTTATCCCCCCCCAGGCCCTTCTCTGGAAACACCATATATTTT.

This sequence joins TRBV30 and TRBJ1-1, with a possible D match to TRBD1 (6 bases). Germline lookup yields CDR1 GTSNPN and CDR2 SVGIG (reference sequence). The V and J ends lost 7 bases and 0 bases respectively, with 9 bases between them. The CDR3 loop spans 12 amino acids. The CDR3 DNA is TGTGCCTCTGGACAGCTGAACACTGAAGCTTTCTTT. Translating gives CASGQLNTEAFF.

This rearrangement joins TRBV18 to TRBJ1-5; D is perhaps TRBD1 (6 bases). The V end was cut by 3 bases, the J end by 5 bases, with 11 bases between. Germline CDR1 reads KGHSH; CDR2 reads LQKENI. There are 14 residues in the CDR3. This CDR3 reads CASSPGTRDQPQHF. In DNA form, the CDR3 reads TGTGCCAGCTCACCCGGGACACGAGATCAGCCCCAGCATTTT. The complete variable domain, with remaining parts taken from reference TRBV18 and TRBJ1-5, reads NAGVMQNPRHLVRRRGQEARLRCSPMKGHSHVYWYRQLPEEGLKFMVYLQKENIIDESGMPKERFSAEFPKEGPSILRIQQVVRGDSAAYFCASSPGTRDQPQHFGDGTRLSIL.

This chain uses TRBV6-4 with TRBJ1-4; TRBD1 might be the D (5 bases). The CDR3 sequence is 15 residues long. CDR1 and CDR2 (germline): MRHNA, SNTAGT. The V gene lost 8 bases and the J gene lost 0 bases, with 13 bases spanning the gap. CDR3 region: CASRRTGATNEKLFF. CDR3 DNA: TGTGCCAGCCGTCGAACAGGTGCAACTAATGAAAAACTGTTTTTT.

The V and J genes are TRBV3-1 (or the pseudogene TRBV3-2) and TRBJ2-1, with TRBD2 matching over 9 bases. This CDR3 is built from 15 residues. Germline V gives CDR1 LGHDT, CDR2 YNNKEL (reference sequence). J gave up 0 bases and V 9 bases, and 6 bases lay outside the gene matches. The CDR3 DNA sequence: TGTGCCAGTAGCGGGGGCCGAAGCTCCTACAATGAGCAGTTCTTC. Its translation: CASSGGRSSYNEQFF.

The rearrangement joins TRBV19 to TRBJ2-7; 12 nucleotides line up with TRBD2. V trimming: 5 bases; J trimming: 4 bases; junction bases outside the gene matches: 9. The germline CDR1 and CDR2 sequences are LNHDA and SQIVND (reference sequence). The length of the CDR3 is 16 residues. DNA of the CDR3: TGTGCCAGTAGTGCCGCGACTAGCGGGAGTTTGTACGAGCAGTACTTC. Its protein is CASSAATSGSLYEQYF.

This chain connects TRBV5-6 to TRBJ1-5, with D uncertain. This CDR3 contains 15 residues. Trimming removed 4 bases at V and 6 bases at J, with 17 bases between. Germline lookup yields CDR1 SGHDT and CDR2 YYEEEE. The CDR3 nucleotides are TGTGCCAGCAGCGTAACCGGGAACTTAGGTCAGCCCCAGCATTTT. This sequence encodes CASSVTGNLGQPQHF.

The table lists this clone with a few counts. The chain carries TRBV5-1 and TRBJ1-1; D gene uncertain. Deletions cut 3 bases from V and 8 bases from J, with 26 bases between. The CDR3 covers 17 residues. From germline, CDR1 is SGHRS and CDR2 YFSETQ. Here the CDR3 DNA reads TGCGCCAGCAGCTCCACCCTGACCGAGACTCCCGGTACAGAAGCTTTCTTT. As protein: CASSSTLTETPGTEAFF. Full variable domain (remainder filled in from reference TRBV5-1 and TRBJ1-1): KAGVTQTPRYLIKTRGQQVTLSCSPISGHRSVSWYQQTPGQGLQFLFEYFSETQRNKGNFPGRFSGRQFSNSRSEMNVSTLELGDSALYLCASSSTLTETPGTEAFFGQGTRLTVV.